Shown below are 26 T cell receptor beta chains from a single sample sequenced in a study of CD8 T cells in ankylosing spondylitis. From the 5' RACE reads, TCRdb called clonotypes with MiXCR, one entry per CDR3 protein. This sample has under 850,000 distinct CDR3 sequences, with under 20% found just once. Their cognate antigens are unknown. General study points: Fewer than ten highly homologous variants made up a TCR beta motif that seemed to typify ankylosing spondylitis blood.

What was sequenced was blood, either unsorted or a sorted T cell fraction (not recorded which). The receptors derive from a male donor with ankylosing spondylitis.

In this sample, this clonotype turned up a few times. The gene calls are TRBV6-1 and TRBJ1-5; 7 nucleotides line up with TRBD1. This CDR3 is built from 17 residues. Trimming cost V 1 base and J 5 bases; bases outside gene matches: 11. In germline, CDR1 is MNHNS, CDR2 SASEGT. CDR3 in DNA: TGTGCCAGCAGTGAAGTTGGGGGTTGGGACAGTTATCAGCCCCAGCATTTT. Its translation is CASSEVGGWDSYQPQHF.

The chain couples TRBV4-1 to TRBJ2-5; D tentatively fits TRBD1 or TRBD2 (5 bases each). This CDR3 has 16 residues. Per germline, CDR1 MGHRA and CDR2 YSYEKL. V was cut by 0 bases and J by 1 base, with 12 bases left in between. The DNA for the CDR3 is TGCGCCAGCAGCCAAGATCCGGGGCAGGGCCAAGAGACCCAGTACTTC. Its translation is CASSQDPGQGQETQYF.

The V call is TRBV18, the J call TRBJ2-1, with TRBD2 identical over 14 bases. CDR1 and CDR2 from the germline V gene are KGHSH and LQKENI. Trimming cost V 8 bases and J 1 base; bases outside gene matches: 10. This CDR3 contains 18 residues. As DNA, the CDR3 is TGTGCCAGCCGACCCGGGACTAGCGGGGGACGTTCCTACAATGAGCAGTTCTTC. Translated: CASRPGTSGGRSYNEQFF.

The rearrangement joins TRBV27 to TRBJ2-7; D possibly uses TRBD1 or TRBD2 (5 bases each). The V gene lost 0 bases and the J gene lost 2 bases, with 8 bases spanning the gap. CDR3 length: 14 amino acids. Germline CDR1 and CDR2: MNHEY and SMNVEV (reference sequence). The CDR3 reads CASSLSWGPYEQYF. DNA of the CDR3: TGTGCCAGCAGTTTATCCTGGGGACCCTACGAGCAGTACTTC.

This clonotype was recorded at least ten times. The chain carries TRBV12-3 or TRBV12-4 and TRBJ1-1, with 9 positions matching TRBD1. This CDR3 spans 14 amino acids. After removal of 5 bases from V and 6 bases from J, the junction contained 7 bases not matched to a gene. CDR3 protein: CASSPRDRVAEAFF. The CDR3 region has the DNA TGTGCCAGCAGTCCCCGGGACAGGGTCGCTGAAGCTTTCTTT.

The chain uses TRBV6-8 and TRBJ1-1; D not certain. This CDR3 is built from 10 residues. Trimming cost V 4 bases and J 10 bases, with 7 bases left between them. CDR1 MNHGY and CDR2 SAAAGT come from the germline V gene. The CDR3 coding sequence is TGTGCCAGCAGTTTATTGGCAGCTTTCTTT. It specifies CASSLLAAFF.

This clonotype was picked up many times. This chain connects TRBV12-3 or TRBV12-4 to TRBJ2-2; TRBD1 matches 8 bases. V lost 1 base, J lost 6 bases, and 4 bases stayed unmatched. The CDR3 has 15 amino acids. The CDR3 spells CASSLGTGLAGELFF. CDR3 coding DNA: TGTGCCAGCAGTTTAGGGACAGGGTTGGCCGGGGAGCTGTTTTTT.

The J gene is TRBJ2-5, the V gene TRBV20-1; 11 bases match TRBD2. This CDR3 has 13 residues. V dropped 6 bases and J dropped 5; count of bases not matched to a gene: 5. The V gene's germline CDR1 is DFQATT and CDR2 SNEGSKA (reference sequence). CDR3 sequence reads: CSARLAGLETQYF. The DNA of the CDR3 is TGCAGTGCCAGACTAGCGGGGCTTGAGACCCAGTACTTC.

CDR3 residues: CASSSRGGLETQYF. The CDR3 DNA follows: TGTGCCAGCAGCTCGCGGGGGGGCTTAGAGACCCAGTACTTC. The rearrangement uses TRBV7-2 and TRBJ2-5, with 9 nucleotides matching TRBD2. J was trimmed by 4 bases and V by 4 bases; bases with no gene match: 4. Germline V gene sequence: CDR1 SGHTA, CDR2 FQGNSA. This CDR3 is 14 amino acids long.

V is TRBV5-1 and J is TRBJ1-6; D is possibly TRBD1 (5 bases). CDR1 and CDR2 (germline): SGHRS, YFSETQ. V shed 0 bases and J shed 14 bases, with 12 bases lying between them. The CDR3 has 13 amino acids. The CDR3 nucleotides are TGCGCCAGCAGCTTGGACTTGCCGGGGGCCCTCCACTTT. Its protein is CASSLDLPGALHF.

This clonotype has more than one count but fewer than ten. The rearrangement uses TRBV29-1 and TRBJ1-3; TRBD1 agrees at 11 bases. The CDR3 is made up of 17 amino acids. Trimming at V came to 5 bases and at J to 0 bases, leaving 9 bases not matched to a gene. The germline gives CDR1 SQVTM, CDR2 ANQGSEA. CDR3 region: CSVRDRGIGSSGNTIYF. DNA for the CDR3: TGCAGCGTTCGGGACAGGGGGATTGGTTCCTCTGGAAACACCATATATTTT.

The genes are TRBV5-5 and TRBJ2-7, with TRBD2 matching over 8 bases. V dropped 4 bases and J dropped 0; count of bases not matched to a gene: 6. This CDR3 spans 15 amino acids. CDR1 and CDR2 (germline): SGHKS, YYEKEE (reference sequence). CDR3 sequence: CASSATSDISYEQYF. The CDR3 nucleotides are TGTGCCAGCAGCGCGACTAGCGACATCTCCTACGAGCAGTACTTC.

This clonotype was seen more than once but under ten times. The chain uses TRBV7-9 and TRBJ2-7; D unclear. Germline CDR1 reads SEHNR; CDR2 reads FQNEAQ (reference sequence). CDR3 length: 13 amino acids. V was pared by 6 bases and J by 2 bases, with 11 bases between. CDR3 in DNA: TGTGCCAGCAGGGGCGTCTCGACCTACGAGCAGTACTTC. Its translation: CASRGVSTYEQYF.

This clonotype occurred many times. The J gene is TRBJ1-2, the V gene TRBV6-5, with 7 bases aligning to TRBD1. V lost 2 bases to trimming and J lost 6 bases; unmatched junction nucleotides: 3. The CDR3 consists of 13 residues. Germline assignment: CDR1 MNHEY and CDR2 SVGAGI. Here the CDR3 DNA reads TGTGCCAGCAGTTACGGGCAGGGGGATGGCTACACCTTC. It specifies CASSYGQGDGYTF.

This clonotype has more than one count but fewer than ten. V and J are TRBV5-1 and TRBJ2-7, with a weak D call TRBD1 (6 bases). Trimming shortened V by 3 bases and J by 2 bases, and 15 bases separated the two germline ends. Germline V CDR1 and CDR2: SGHRS, YFSETQ. This CDR3 comprises 15 residues. CDR3 bases: TGCGCCAGCAGCTGGAGACAGGCTGGCCCCTACGAGCAGTACTTC. It specifies CASSWRQAGPYEQYF.

The J gene is TRBJ2-2, the V gene TRBV12-3 or TRBV12-4, with 11 bases aligning to TRBD2. V lost 5 bases to trimming and J lost 6 bases; unmatched junction nucleotides: 8. This CDR3 contains 16 residues. CDR3 coding DNA: TGTGCCAGCAGTCCGATAGCGGGGGGGATTGCCGGGGAGCTGTTTTTT. Residues: CASSPIAGGIAGELFF.

This clonotype was seen once. The J gene is TRBJ2-4, the V gene TRBV11-2; D is tentatively TRBD1 or TRBD2 (6 bases each). The CDR3 has 13 amino acids. V gave up 5 bases and J gave up 5 bases, with 10 bases separating them. Germline assignment: CDR1 SGHAT and CDR2 FQNNGV. Written as DNA, the CDR3 is TGTGCCAGCAGCCGGGGGCGGGAAAACATTCAGTACTTC. Its protein is CASSRGRENIQYF.

This clonotype was counted a few times. The CDR3 spells CASSQDGGPSTDTQYF. The CDR3 nucleotides read TGTGCCAGCAGCCAAGATGGGGGCCCAAGCACAGATACGCAGTATTTT. The chain employs TRBV3-1 and TRBJ2-3; D may be TRBD1 (6 bases). The CDR3 has 16 residues. With 0 bases removed from V and 0 bases from J, the gap between germline ends came to 10 bases. CDR1 and CDR2 (germline): LGHDT, YNNKEL (reference sequence).

V and J are TRBV11-3 and TRBJ1-1; no firm D call. CDR1 SGHNT and CDR2 YENEEA come from the germline V gene. Trimming took off 6 bases at V and 7 bases at J, with 9 bases between the two ends. This CDR3 has 11 amino acids. The DNA of the CDR3 is TGTGCCAGCAGTAATGGCGGTGAAGCTTTCTTT. Its protein product is CASSNGGEAFF. Filled out from reference TRBV11-3 and TRBJ1-1, the complete variable domain reads EAGVVQSPRYKIIEKKQPVAFWCNPISGHNTLYWYLQNLGQGPELLIRYENEEAVDDSQLPKDRFSAERLKGVDSTLKIQPAELGDSAVYLCASSNGGEAFFGQGTRLTVV.

V usage is TRBV4-3 and J usage is TRBJ1-5; the D gene is possibly TRBD1 (5 bases). V was pared by 0 bases and J by 4 bases, with 10 bases between. The CDR3 contains 15 residues. CDR1 and CDR2 (germline): LGHNA, YSLEER. The CDR3 region is CASSQDGEGNQPQHF. CDR3 sequence (DNA): TGCGCCAGCAGCCAAGATGGGGAGGGGAATCAGCCCCAGCATTTT.

This chain connects TRBV5-1 to TRBJ2-4, with 11 nucleotides matching TRBD1. The CDR3 contains 18 residues. Germline CDR1 SGHRS, CDR2 YFSETQ. With 4 bases clipped from V and 0 bases from J, the junction kept 9 bases outside the gene matches. Written as DNA, the CDR3 is TGCGCCAGCAGCCTTGGACAGGGGGCGAGTTTAGCCAAAAACATTCAGTACTTC. This sequence encodes CASSLGQGASLAKNIQYF.

Concerning this clonotype: The missing conserved phenylalanine or tryptophan at the end of this CDR3 makes a read error likely. The J gene is TRBJ1-1, the V gene TRBV5-1; D unresolved. CDR1 is SGHRS and CDR2 is YFSETQ in the germline V gene. V was cut by 4 bases and J by 5 bases, with 15 bases left in between. This CDR3 contains 14 residues. The CDR3 loop is CASSLRLDRTEAFC. In nucleotides, the CDR3 is TGCGCCAGCAGCCTTCGGCTAGATAGGACTGAAGCTTTCTGT.

In this sample, this clonotype turned up a few times. The J gene is TRBJ2-1, the V gene TRBV25-1, with a weak D call TRBD1 (6 bases). The germline CDR1 and CDR2 sequences are MGHDK and SYGVNS. CDR3 length: 15 amino acids. V lost 4 bases, J lost 5 bases, and 15 bases lay in between. CDR3 in DNA: TGTGCCAGCAGTGCCGAGGCAGGGGTACACAATGAGCAGTTCTTC. This encodes CASSAEAGVHNEQFF.

This clonotype showed up just a few times. The genes are TRBV28 and TRBJ2-1; 11 bases line up with TRBD2. Germline loops: CDR1 MDHEN, CDR2 SYDVKM. This CDR3 contains 15 residues. Unmatched junction bases numbered 6, after V lost 6 bases and J lost 5 bases. The CDR3: CASSELAGVDNEQFF. The CDR3 DNA reads as TGTGCCAGCAGCGAACTAGCGGGAGTAGACAATGAGCAGTTCTTC.

This clonotype was counted a few times. The chain uses TRBV10-2 and TRBJ1-1; D unclear. Germline-derived CDR1 and CDR2 are WSHSY and SAAADI. This CDR3 region has 13 residues. The V gene lost 4 bases and the J gene lost 0 bases, with 6 bases spanning the gap. The CDR3 loop is CASSVSMNTEAFF. The CDR3 DNA follows: TGCGCCAGCAGTGTGTCCATGAACACTGAAGCTTTCTTT.

V and J are TRBV30 and TRBJ2-1, with TRBD1 as a possible D gene (6 bases). From germline, CDR1 is GTSNPN and CDR2 SVGIG (reference sequence). The CDR3 sequence is 13 residues long. The germline V and J ends were trimmed by 3 bases and 6 bases, with 12 bases remaining between them. The CDR3 reads CAWSRGQFNEQFF. In nucleotides, the CDR3 is TGTGCCTGGAGCCGTGGACAGTTCAATGAGCAGTTCTTC.